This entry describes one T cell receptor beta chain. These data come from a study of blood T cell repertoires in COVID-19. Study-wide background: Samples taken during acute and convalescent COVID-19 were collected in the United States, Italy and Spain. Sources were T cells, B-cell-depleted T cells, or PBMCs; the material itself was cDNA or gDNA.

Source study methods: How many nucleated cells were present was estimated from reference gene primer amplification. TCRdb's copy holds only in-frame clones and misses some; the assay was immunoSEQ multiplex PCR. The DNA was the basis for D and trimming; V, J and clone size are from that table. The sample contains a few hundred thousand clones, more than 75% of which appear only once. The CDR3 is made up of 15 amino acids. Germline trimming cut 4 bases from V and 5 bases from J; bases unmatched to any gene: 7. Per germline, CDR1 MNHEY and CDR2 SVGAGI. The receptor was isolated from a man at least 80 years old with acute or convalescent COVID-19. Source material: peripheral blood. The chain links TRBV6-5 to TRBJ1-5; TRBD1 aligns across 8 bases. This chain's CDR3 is CASSSETGAHQPQHF. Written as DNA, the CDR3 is TGTGCCAGCAGTTCTGAGACAGGGGCCCATCAGCCCCAGCATTTT.